One and the same sample provided the 10 T cell receptor beta chains below, sequenced in a study of vaccination and CD4 T cells after COVID-19. Scientists ran DNA taken from cultured CD4+ T cells through the Oncomine TCR Beta short-read assay for sequencing. TCRdb re-called the PCR reads with MiXCR, one entry per CDR3 protein. Of about 13,000 distinct CDR3 sequences listed, 60% to 80% were seen once; the top ten hold under 30%. The treatment is: approximately nine-day PBMC culture with coronavirus spike peptide pools or control peptides (ViraFEST assay). What these receptors recognize is not known. The sequenced sample was CD4+ T cells from blood, cultured in vitro. The receptors were sampled from a human donor who had recovered from COVID-19.

This clonotype appeared once. CDR3 bases: TGTGCCACCAGCAGAAGTGACCGCGGGAGTTACAATGAGCAGTTCTTC. Amino acid sequence: CATSRSDRGSYNEQFF. V usage is TRBV15 and J usage is TRBJ2-1, with 7 bases lining up with TRBD2. Germline assignment: CDR1 LNHNV and CDR2 YYDKDF (reference sequence). CDR3 length equals 16 residues. With 2 bases clipped from V and 4 bases from J, the junction kept 8 bases outside the gene matches.

The chain is built from TRBV14 and TRBJ2-3; D perhaps matches TRBD1 (5 bases). V dropped 0 bases and J dropped 7 bases, with 11 bases sitting between them. The germline V gene encodes CDR1 SGHDN and CDR2 FVKESK. This CDR3 is built from 14 residues. The CDR3 DNA is TGTGCCAGCAGCCAAGATTGGGCAGGGTATACGCAGTATTTT. Translation gives CASSQDWAGYTQYF.

The chain uses TRBV25-1 and TRBJ2-1; D ambiguous. The CDR3 loop spans 13 amino acids. CDR1 and CDR2 (germline): MGHDK, SYGVNS. Trimming shortened V by 6 bases and J by 7 bases, and 13 bases separated the two germline ends. CDR3 protein: CASSRSVGNEQFF. The CDR3 DNA is TGTGCCAGCAGCCGGAGTGTGGGAAATGAGCAGTTCTTC.

The CDR3 loop is CASSATGLNSPLHF. DNA of the CDR3: TGCGCCAGCAGCGCGACAGGACTTAATTCACCCCTCCACTTT. V is TRBV5-1 and J is TRBJ1-6; tentative D call: TRBD1 (6 bases). The CDR3 covers 14 residues. Trimming stripped 4 bases from V and 6 bases from J, with 11 bases between. CDR1 is SGHRS, CDR2 YFSETQ, per germline. Variable domain in full (rest from reference TRBV5-1 and TRBJ1-6): KAGVTQTPRYLIKTRGQQVTLSCSPISGHRSVSWYQQTPGQGLQFLFEYFSETQRNKGNFPGRFSGRQFSNSRSEMNVSTLELGDSALYLCASSATGLNSPLHFGNGTRLTVT.

The rearrangement uses TRBV5-1 and TRBJ1-5; D is perhaps TRBD1 (6 bases). The CDR3 loop spans 14 amino acids. Germline V gives CDR1 SGHRS, CDR2 YFSETQ. V was cut by 0 bases and J by 4 bases, with 8 bases left in between. CDR3 sequence (DNA): TGCGCCAGCAGCTTGGTAGGGGGGAATCAGCCCCAGCATTTT. It encodes CASSLVGGNQPQHF.

The chain links TRBV20-1 to TRBJ2-6; weak D call: TRBD2 (5 bases). From germline, CDR1 is DFQATT and CDR2 SNEGSKA (reference sequence). Trimming stripped 3 bases from V and 2 bases from J, with 14 bases between. The CDR3 totals 16 residues. This CDR3 reads CSASPAGTTGANVLTF. In DNA form, the CDR3 reads TGCAGTGCTAGTCCCGCGGGTACGACTGGGGCCAACGTCCTGACTTTC.

In this sample, this clonotype is large (0.1 to 1%). The V and J genes are TRBV28 and TRBJ2-5; 10 bases agree with TRBD2. The CDR3 loop spans 15 amino acids. V trimming: 4 bases; J trimming: 13 bases; junction bases outside the gene matches: 15. Germline loops: CDR1 MDHEN, CDR2 SYDVKM. The CDR3 DNA reads TGTGCCAGCAGTTCGGGAGGGAGCGGGAGGGCCGGTGGGTACTTC. This sequence encodes CASSSGGSGRAGGYF.

CDR3 sequence reads: CASSLAGGRNTEAFF. CDR3 coding DNA: TGTGCCAGCAGCTTGGCCGGCGGCCGGAACACTGAAGCTTTCTTT. The V and J genes are TRBV7-2 and TRBJ1-1; D is ambiguous. The CDR3 extends over 15 amino acids. V was pared by 3 bases and J by 1 base, with 12 bases between. Germline assignment: CDR1 SGHTA and CDR2 FQGNSA.

V usage is TRBV20-1 and J usage is TRBJ1-5, with 7 positions matching TRBD1. J gave up 6 bases and V 4 bases, and 6 bases lay outside the gene matches. Germline CDR1 DFQATT, CDR2 SNEGSKA (reference sequence). The CDR3 runs to 13 residues. CDR3 bases: TGCAGTGCTATCCTAGGGGGCCGTCAGCCCCAGCATTTT. Protein: CSAILGGRQPQHF.

This chain joins TRBV20-1 and TRBJ1-1, with 7 bases matching TRBD1. The CDR3 runs to 14 residues. From germline, CDR1 is DFQATT and CDR2 SNEGSKA (reference sequence). Losses at the gene ends were 0 bases for V and 4 bases for J; bases not matched to a gene: 5. The CDR3 DNA is TGCAGTGCTAGAGATCCCGCAGGGGGCACTGAAGCTTTCTTT. It translates to CSARDPAGGTEAFF.